Listed below are T cell receptor beta chains from one sample, sequenced in a study of blood T cell repertoires in COVID-19. Measured with immunoSEQ multiplex PCR; TCRdb has only the in-frame clones, and not every one. Of approximately 240,000 clones detected, about 80% appear once; the ten largest clones hold about 2.4%. The sample taken for sequencing was peripheral blood. The receptors stem from a woman aged 60-75 years with acute or convalescent COVID-19. Both conserved end residues are part of each CDR3. A D gene is named only where the DNA matches it firmly. Clone size is shown for a subset of rows, as once, few, many or a class of expanded clone.

cdr3_aa: CASSLNPRGYEQYF
cdr3_nt: TGTGCCAGCAGCTTAAATCCCAGGGGCTACGAGCAGTACTTC
v_call: TRBV7-8
j_call: TRBJ2-7
d_call: .
clone_size: .

cdr3_aa: CASSKDLAGSSYNEQFF
cdr3_nt: TGTGCCAGCAGCAAAGACCTAGCGGGGAGCTCCTACAATGAGCAGTTCTTC
v_call: TRBV21-1
j_call: TRBJ2-1
d_call: .
clone_size: once

cdr3_aa: CATSRDRVDEKLFF
cdr3_nt: TGTGCCACCAGCAGAGATCGCGTAGATGAAAAACTGTTTTTT
v_call: TRBV15
j_call: TRBJ1-4
d_call: .
clone_size: .

cdr3_aa: CASSGSGQALYGYTF
cdr3_nt: TGCGCCAGCAGTGGCTCGGGACAGGCCCTTTATGGCTACACCTTC
v_call: TRBV10-2
j_call: TRBJ1-2
d_call: TRBD1
clone_size: .

cdr3_aa: CASSLGQGVRYGYTF
cdr3_nt: TGTGCCAGCAGCTTGGGACAGGGGGTACGGTATGGCTACACCTTC
v_call: TRBV5-4
j_call: TRBJ1-2
d_call: TRBD1
clone_size: .

cdr3_aa: CASSSGSYEQYF
cdr3_nt: TGTGCCAGTAGTAGCGGGTCCTACGAGCAGTACTTC
v_call: TRBV19
j_call: TRBJ2-7
d_call: .
clone_size: few

cdr3_aa: CASSPTLAGEITDTQYF
cdr3_nt: TGCGCCAGCAGCCCAACACTAGCGGGGGAAATCACAGATACGCAGTATTTT
v_call: TRBV5-1
j_call: TRBJ2-3
d_call: TRBD2
clone_size: .

cdr3_aa: CASSQETGNTDTQYF
cdr3_nt: TGTGCCAGCAGCCAGGAGACAGGGAACACAGATACGCAGTATTTT
v_call: TRBV5-6
j_call: TRBJ2-3
d_call: TRBD1
clone_size: .

cdr3_aa: CASKVEGTQNQPQHF
cdr3_nt: TGTGCCAGCAAAGTCGAGGGGACACAGAATCAGCCCCAGCATTTT
v_call: TRBV2
j_call: TRBJ1-5
d_call: .
clone_size: .

cdr3_aa: CASSRRNYGYTF
cdr3_nt: TGTGCCAGCAGCCGACGGAACTATGGCTACACCTTC
v_call: TRBV7-8
j_call: TRBJ1-2
d_call: .
clone_size: .

cdr3_aa: CASSQVWGENQPQHF
cdr3_nt: TGTGCCAGCAGCCAAGTATGGGGGGAAAATCAGCCCCAGCATTTT
v_call: TRBV4-2
j_call: TRBJ1-5
d_call: .
clone_size: .

cdr3_aa: CASSLGQGYESYGYTF
cdr3_nt: TGTGCCAGCAGCTTAGGCCAGGGATATGAGTCGTATGGCTACACCTTC
v_call: TRBV7-2
j_call: TRBJ1-2
d_call: .
clone_size: .

cdr3_aa: CASSLVRDYGYTF
cdr3_nt: TGTGCCAGCAGCTTGGTACGGGACTATGGCTACACCTTC
v_call: TRBV7-9
j_call: TRBJ1-2
d_call: .
clone_size: .

cdr3_aa: CASSPGGTEAFF
cdr3_nt: TGTGCCAGTAGTCCGGGGGGGACTGAAGCTTTCTTT
v_call: TRBV19
j_call: TRBJ1-1
d_call: .
clone_size: .

cdr3_aa: CASSLFPGGNTIYF
cdr3_nt: TGTGCCAGCAGCTTGTTCCCCGGTGGAAACACCATATATTTT
v_call: TRBV5-6
j_call: TRBJ1-3
d_call: .
clone_size: .